Below are 2 T cell receptor beta chains sequenced from a single sample in a study of blood T cell repertoires in COVID-19. The repertoire was sequenced with immunoSEQ multiplex PCR; TCRdb's copy has only in-frame clones and lacks some. This table has fewer than 200,000 clones, approximately 85% appearing once. Sequencing was carried out using PBMCs or T cells enriched from blood (not recorded which). The receptors originated from a young woman who had recovered from COVID-19.

This chain uses TRBV27 with TRBJ2-1; D is undetermined. Germline CDR1 reads MNHEY; CDR2 reads SMNVEV (reference sequence). Trimming removed 4 bases at V and 0 bases at J, with 13 bases between. CDR3 length: 16 amino acids. This CDR3 is CASSSLALLSYNEQFF. The DNA of the CDR3 is TGTGCCAGCAGTTCCTTAGCATTACTCTCCTACAATGAGCAGTTCTTC.

This sequence joins TRBV19 and TRBJ1-2; TRBD1 might be the D (6 bases). The V end lost 7 bases, the J end lost 5 bases, and 14 bases lay between the germline ends. Germline values: CDR1 LNHDA, CDR2 SQIVND (reference sequence). CDR3 length: 13 amino acids. CDR3 in amino acids: CASNRLGAYGYTF. DNA of the CDR3: TGTGCCAGTAACCGGCTGGGGGCTTATGGCTACACCTTC. The whole variable domain, remainder taken from reference TRBV19 and TRBJ1-2, is DGGITQSPKYLFRKEGQNVTLSCEQNLNHDAMYWYRQDPGQGLRLIYYSQIVNDFQKGDIAEGYSVSREKKESFPLTVTSAQKNPTAFYLCASNRLGAYGYTFGSGTRLTVV.